These 5 T cell receptor beta chains came from one sample sequenced in a study of shared clonotypes between healthy human individuals. TCRdb's copy holds only in-frame clones and misses some; the assay was immunoSEQ multiplex PCR. The table includes about 2.4 million clones, just over 90% detected once. The sequenced sample was naive CD4+ T cells sorted from blood. The subset is: CD45RA+ positively selected. The receptor set was obtained from a man aged 18 to 29 in good health.

This chain connects TRBV27 to TRBJ2-7; the D call may be TRBD1 or TRBD2 (5 bases each). V lost 3 bases to trimming and J lost 0 bases, with 15 bases between them. The CDR3 has 16 residues. Germline loops: CDR1 MNHEY, CDR2 SMNVEV (reference sequence). Here the CDR3 DNA reads TGTGCCAGCAGTTTTCATGCGTCAGGGAGCTCCTACGAGCAGTACTTC. Its protein product is CASSFHASGSSYEQYF.

In this sample, this clone turned up once. V is TRBV6-4 and J is TRBJ1-4, with unresolved D. This CDR3 region has 12 residues. Per germline, CDR1 MRHNA and CDR2 SNTAGT. The V end lost 11 bases, the J end lost 4 bases, and 11 bases lay between the germline ends. CDR3 amino acids: CACDGYNEKLFF. The DNA for the CDR3 is TGTGCCTGCGACGGATATAATGAAAAACTGTTTTTT.

The V gene is TRBV15, the J gene TRBJ2-5; D is undetermined. V lost 8 bases and J 0 bases, leaving 13 bases between the germline ends. The germline gives CDR1 LNHNV, CDR2 YYDKDF (reference sequence). CDR3 size: 14 residues. The CDR3 sequence is CATARGLNQETQYF. CDR3 nucleotide sequence: TGTGCCACCGCTCGAGGATTAAACCAAGAGACCCAGTACTTC.

This chain uses TRBV7-6 with TRBJ2-2; tentative D call: TRBD1 (6 bases). Germline loops: CDR1 SGHVS, CDR2 FNYEAQ. Trimming left V 5 bases short and J 7 bases short, with 17 bases between. This CDR3 region has 15 residues. The CDR3 sequence is CASSPGQGSGGELFF. DNA of the CDR3: TGTGCCAGCAGCCCGGGGCAGGGGTCTGGCGGGGAGCTGTTTTTT.

The chain has TRBV7-9 and TRBJ1-6; D is undetermined. This CDR3 contains 13 residues. The V and J ends lost 5 bases and 9 bases respectively, with 11 bases between them. Germline V gives CDR1 SEHNR, CDR2 FQNEAQ (reference sequence). This CDR3 reads CASSERASSPLHF. In nucleotides, the CDR3 is TGTGCCAGCAGCGAACGGGCCTCTTCACCCCTCCACTTT.